Following are 7 T cell receptor beta chains from one sample sequenced in a study of blood T cell repertoires in COVID-19. The protocol was immunoSEQ multiplex PCR, while the TCRdb copy is restricted to in-frame clones and leaves out a portion. The data show fewer than 500,000 clones, 81% seen once. The source material was peripheral blood. The receptors shown here come from a human donor with acute or convalescent COVID-19. The donor label of this sample is uncertain.

This chain joins TRBV11-2 and TRBJ2-5, with 9 bases identical to TRBD1. CDR1 is SGHAT, CDR2 FQNNGV, per germline. The V and J ends lost 4 bases and 9 bases, in that order; junction bases with no gene match: 9. CDR3 size: 14 residues. As DNA, the CDR3 is TGTGCCAGCAGCTCCGAAGACAGGGGGAGGCCCCAGTACTTC. Its protein is CASSSEDRGRPQYF.

V and J are TRBV19 and TRBJ1-1, with D possibly matching TRBD1 (5 bases). Germline CDR1 and CDR2: LNHDA and SQIVND (reference sequence). There are 14 residues in the CDR3. Trimming stripped 4 bases from V and 6 bases from J, with 15 bases between. CDR3 amino acids: CASSTREGWPEAFF. The DNA for the CDR3 is TGTGCCAGTAGTACCAGGGAGGGGTGGCCTGAAGCTTTCTTT.

The J gene is TRBJ2-7, the V gene TRBV30, with 11 bases lining up with TRBD1. The V gene's germline CDR1 is GTSNPN and CDR2 SVGIG (reference sequence). V lost 6 bases to trimming and J lost 0 bases; unmatched junction nucleotides: 4. The CDR3 is 14 amino acids. CDR3 amino acids: CACRDRGFSYEQYF. Here the CDR3 DNA reads TGTGCCTGTAGGGACAGGGGGTTCTCCTACGAGCAGTACTTC.

The rearrangement joins TRBV5-6 to TRBJ1-2; perhaps TRBD1 as D (6 bases). Between the trimmed V and J ends, which lost 3 bases and 4 bases, there was a span of 10 bases. In germline, CDR1 is SGHDT, CDR2 YYEEEE. This CDR3 region has 13 residues. The CDR3 spells CASSSRGGYGYTF. In DNA form, the CDR3 reads TGTGCCAGCAGCTCGAGAGGGGGCTATGGCTACACCTTC.

The V gene is TRBV7-9, the J gene TRBJ2-2; 10 bases fit TRBD2. This CDR3 contains 17 residues. V was pared by 4 bases and J by 3 bases, with 8 bases of the junction left unmatched. Germline lookup yields CDR1 SEHNR and CDR2 FQNEAQ (reference sequence). CDR3 loop: CASSSTGLAPDTGELFF. In DNA form, the CDR3 reads TGTGCCAGCAGCTCCACGGGACTAGCGCCAGACACCGGGGAGCTGTTTTTT.

This clone has just a few counts. The chain employs TRBV29-1 and TRBJ2-5; TRBD2 matches at 8 bases. V lost 4 bases and J lost 5; bases outside the gene matches: 9. The CDR3 loop spans 14 amino acids. Germline CDR1 SQVTM, CDR2 ANQGSEA. This chain's CDR3 is CSVGRPSGGETQYF. CDR3 DNA sequence: TGCAGCGTTGGTAGGCCTTCGGGGGGGGAGACCCAGTACTTC. Variable domain in full (rest from reference TRBV29-1 and TRBJ2-5): SAVISQKPSRDICQRGTSLTIQCQVDSQVTMMFWYRQQPGQSLTLIATANQGSEATYESGFVIDKFPISRPNLTFSTLTVSNMSPEDSSIYLCSVGRPSGGETQYFGPGTRLLVL.

V gene TRBV7-2 combines with J gene TRBJ2-1, with a tentative D call TRBD2 (6 bases). Trimming removed 6 bases at V and 0 bases at J, with 9 bases between. Looked up from germline, CDR1 is SGHTA and CDR2 is FQGNSA. The CDR3 spans 14 residues. The CDR3, as DNA: TGTGCCAGCAGGCCCGGGAGCTCCTACAATGAGCAGTTCTTC. Encoded protein: CASRPGSSYNEQFF.